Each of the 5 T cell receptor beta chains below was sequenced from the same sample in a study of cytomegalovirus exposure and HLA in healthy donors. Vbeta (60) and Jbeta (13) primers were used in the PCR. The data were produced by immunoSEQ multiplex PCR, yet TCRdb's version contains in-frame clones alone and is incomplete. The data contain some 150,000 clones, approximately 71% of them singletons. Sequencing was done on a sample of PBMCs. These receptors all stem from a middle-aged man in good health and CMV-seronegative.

CDR3 DNA sequence: TGTGCCAGCAGTGAAAGACTAGCGGGAGTCCAAGAGACCCAGTACTTC. Translating it yields CASSERLAGVQETQYF. The chain employs TRBV27 and TRBJ2-5; 12 bases are a match to TRBD2. This CDR3 comprises 16 residues. Per the germline V gene, CDR1 is MNHEY and CDR2 is SMNVEV (reference sequence). V lost 5 bases, J lost 1 base, and 5 bases stayed unmatched.

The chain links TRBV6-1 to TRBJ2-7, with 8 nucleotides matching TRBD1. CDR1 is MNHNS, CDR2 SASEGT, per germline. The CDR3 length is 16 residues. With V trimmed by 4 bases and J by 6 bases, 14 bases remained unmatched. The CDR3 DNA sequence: TGTGCCAGCAGTGCCGAGCCCCAGGGGGCATTGGTCGAGCAGTACTTC. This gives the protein CASSAEPQGALVEQYF.

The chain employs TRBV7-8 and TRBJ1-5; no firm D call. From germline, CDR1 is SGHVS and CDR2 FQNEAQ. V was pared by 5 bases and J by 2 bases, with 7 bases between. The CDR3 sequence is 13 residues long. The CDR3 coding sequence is TGTGCCAGCAGCCAAGGAGGCAATCAGCCCCAGCATTTT. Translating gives CASSQGGNQPQHF.

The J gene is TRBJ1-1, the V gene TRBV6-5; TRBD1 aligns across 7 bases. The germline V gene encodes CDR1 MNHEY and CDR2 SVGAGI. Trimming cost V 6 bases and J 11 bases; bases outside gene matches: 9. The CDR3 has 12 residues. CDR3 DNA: TGTGCCAGCAGCCACAGGGGAAGGACGGCTTTCTTT. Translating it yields CASSHRGRTAFF.

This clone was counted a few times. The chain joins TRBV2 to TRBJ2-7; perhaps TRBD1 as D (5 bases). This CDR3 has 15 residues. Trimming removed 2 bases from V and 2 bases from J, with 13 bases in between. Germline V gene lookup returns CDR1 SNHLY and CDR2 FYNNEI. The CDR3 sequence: CASSEWGRRAYEQYF. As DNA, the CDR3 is TGTGCCAGCAGTGAATGGGGCAGACGAGCCTACGAGCAGTACTTC.